The 30 T cell receptor beta chains reported below all come from one sample, sequenced in a study of Ad26.COV2.S vaccination and SARS-CoV-2 variants. Profiled with immunoSEQ multiplex PCR; TCRdb holds only in-frame clones, not every one. The top ten clones hold approximately 5.9% of a sample with around 300,000 clones, 88% of them seen once. Treatment given: roughly 19 received Ad26.COV2.S at low or high dose, single or two shots; about 5 received placebo; per-sample allocation not given. Samples came from day 63 after the first vaccine or placebo injection. The sequencing used peripheral blood, collected in a trial of Ad26.COV2.S vaccine versus placebo. These receptors all come from a person between 18 and 59 years old who received the Ad26.COV2.S COVID-19 vaccine or a placebo.

The gene calls are TRBV15 and TRBJ2-2, with D perhaps matching TRBD1 or TRBD2 (5 bases each). Germline V gene lookup returns CDR1 LNHNV and CDR2 YYDKDF (reference sequence). The germline V and J ends were trimmed by 0 bases and 6 bases, with 20 bases remaining between them. CDR3 size: 18 residues. The CDR3 DNA reads TGTGCCACCAGCAGAGATGGGGCAGGGAGTAGTTTAGCCGGGGAGCTGTTTTTT. Translated, it gives CATSRDGAGSSLAGELFF.

This clone was seen once. The chain is built from TRBV28 and TRBJ1-2; possibly TRBD1 for D (6 bases). Germline V gene data show CDR1 as MDHEN and CDR2 as SYDVKM. Trimming cost V 5 bases and J 4 bases, with 20 bases left between them. The CDR3 is made up of 16 amino acids. CDR3 DNA sequence: TGTGCCAGCAGTCCCCTCTCGGGACAACTACGCTATGGCTACACCTTC. Protein: CASSPLSGQLRYGYTF.

This clone was counted once. J is TRBJ2-7 and V is TRBV7-2; 10 nucleotides match TRBD2. CDR3 length: 14 residues. The germline V gene has CDR1 SGHTA and CDR2 FQGNSA. Unmatched junction bases numbered 4, after V lost 5 bases and J lost 3 bases. CDR3: CASSLGTSDYEQYF. The CDR3 nucleotides are TGTGCCAGCAGCCTCGGGACTAGCGACTACGAGCAGTACTTC.

In this sample, this clone turned up a few times. CDR3 region: CASSLSGNGELFF. CDR3 sequence (DNA): TGTGCCAGCAGCTTGTCGGGGAACGGGGAGCTGTTTTTT. This rearrangement joins TRBV5-4 to TRBJ2-2; tentative D call: TRBD2 (5 bases). Trimming left V 1 base short and J 7 bases short, with 8 bases between. Germline V CDR1 and CDR2: SGHNT, YYREEE (reference sequence). This CDR3 region has 13 residues.

The V call is TRBV5-8, the J call TRBJ1-3; D remains unclear. This CDR3 is built from 14 residues. The V gene lost 5 bases and the J gene lost 4 bases, with 13 bases spanning the gap. From germline, CDR1 is SGHTS and CDR2 YDEGEE. CDR3 bases: TGTGCCAGCAGGAGTACTCCCGGGGGAAACACCATATATTTT. Translation gives CASRSTPGGNTIYF.

The gene calls are TRBV11-2 and TRBJ2-2; D ambiguous. V dropped 0 bases and J dropped 7 bases, with 6 bases sitting between them. The CDR3 covers 13 residues. Germline V gives CDR1 SGHAT, CDR2 FQNNGV. The CDR3 nucleotides are TGTGCCAGCAGCTTAGATTTTGGCGGGGAGCTGTTTTTT. This sequence encodes CASSLDFGGELFF.

The rearrangement links TRBV18 to TRBJ1-1; D gene unclear. Trimming left V 4 bases short and J 8 bases short, with 20 bases between. The CDR3 contains 15 residues. Germline V lookup: CDR1 KGHSH, CDR2 LQKENI. In DNA form, the CDR3 reads TGTGCCAGCTCACAAACCGGGAAAATCGAAGCCGAAGCTTTCTTT. It codes for CASSQTGKIEAEAFF.

The chain recombines TRBV15 with TRBJ2-5; D gene uncertain. V was clipped by 1 base and J by 3 bases, with 15 bases between them. This CDR3 has 16 residues. Germline CDR1 and CDR2: LNHNV and YYDKDF (reference sequence). The CDR3 loop reads CATSRGPPYHEETQYF. CDR3 in DNA: TGTGCCACCAGCAGAGGTCCCCCCTACCATGAAGAGACCCAGTACTTC.

The V call is TRBV14, the J call TRBJ1-4; 7 bases align to TRBD1. CDR1 is SGHDN and CDR2 is FVKESK in the germline V gene. The CDR3 sequence is 16 residues long. V was clipped by 4 bases and J by 4 bases; unmatched bases: 9. In DNA form, the CDR3 reads TGTGCCAGCAGCCCTATGCAACAGGGGCATAATGAAAAACTGTTTTTT. It translates to CASSPMQQGHNEKLFF.

This chain joins TRBV5-1 and TRBJ2-2, with D tentatively TRBD1 or TRBD2 (5 bases each). The CDR3 loop spans 17 amino acids. Germline V CDR1 and CDR2: SGHRS, YFSETQ. V shed 3 bases and J shed 3 bases, with 18 bases lying between them. CDR3 DNA sequence: TGCGCCAGCAGCTCGGCCATAATAGGGGACCACACCGGGGAGCTGTTTTTT. Translating gives CASSSAIIGDHTGELFF.

The chain joins TRBV28 to TRBJ2-1, with TRBD2 matching 8 bases. The CDR3 sequence is 16 residues long. Per the germline V gene, CDR1 is MDHEN and CDR2 is SYDVKM. Germline trimming cut 6 bases from V and 7 bases from J; bases unmatched to any gene: 14. The DNA of the CDR3 is TGTGCCAGCAGCCTTTTCCAAGCGGGAGCTGGGAATGAGCAGTTCTTC. Encoded protein: CASSLFQAGAGNEQFF. The full variable domain, its missing parts supplied by reference TRBV28 and TRBJ2-1, is DVKVTQSSRYLVKRTGEKVFLECVQDMDHENMFWYRQDPGLGLRLIYFSYDVKMKEKGDIPEGYSVSREKKERFSLILESASTNQTSMYLCASSLFQAGAGNEQFFGPGTRLTVL.

V and J are TRBV21-1 and TRBJ1-6; the D call in the table, TRBD1, was not verified against the DNA. TRBV21-1 represents a pseudogene. There are 15 residues in the CDR3. The CDR3 nucleotides are TGTGCCAGCAATATAGTAGGGACAGGGTTCTCACCCCTCCACTTT. Residues: CASNIVGTGFSPLHF.

The chain carries TRBV19 and TRBJ2-7; D is possibly TRBD2 (5 bases). The CDR3 runs to 12 residues. Per the germline V gene, CDR1 is LNHDA and CDR2 is SQIVND (reference sequence). Trimming stripped 3 bases from V and 5 bases from J, with 8 bases between. The CDR3 loop reads CASSIGRDEQYF. CDR3 DNA sequence: TGTGCCAGTAGTATTGGGCGGGACGAGCAGTACTTC.

This chain uses TRBV6-6 with TRBJ1-4; possible D gene TRBD1, 5 bases. The V end was cut by 4 bases, the J end by 5 bases, with 17 bases between. The germline gives CDR1 MNHNY, CDR2 SVGAGI (reference sequence). The CDR3 extends over 16 amino acids. CDR3 bases: TGTGCCAGCAGTTCTTCACTGGGGGGGATAAATGAAAAACTGTTTTTT. It translates to CASSSSLGGINEKLFF.

J is TRBJ2-5 and V is TRBV7-2; 10 bases are a match to TRBD1. Germline V gene lookup returns CDR1 SGHTA and CDR2 FQGNSA. Unmatched junction bases numbered 7, after V lost 5 bases and J lost 4 bases. The CDR3 spans 15 residues. CDR3 protein: CASSPPGQGGETQYF. Here the CDR3 DNA reads TGTGCCAGCAGCCCCCCCGGACAGGGGGGAGAGACCCAGTACTTC.

J is TRBJ2-5 and V is TRBV28; no reliable D call. The germline V gene encodes CDR1 MDHEN and CDR2 SYDVKM. This CDR3 is 13 amino acids long. Trimming took 5 bases from V and 2 from J, leaving 9 bases between them. The CDR3 spells CASSVIIQETQYF. The CDR3, as DNA: TGTGCCAGCAGTGTGATAATTCAAGAGACCCAGTACTTC.

This clone was detected only a few times. The chain couples TRBV4-3 to TRBJ1-5; maybe TRBD1 (6 bases). The germline V gene has CDR1 LGHNA and CDR2 YSLEER. V was pared by 0 bases and J by 4 bases, with 13 bases between. This CDR3 spans 16 amino acids. The CDR3: CASSQEPAQGNQPQHF. DNA for the CDR3: TGCGCCAGCAGCCAAGAACCGGCACAGGGTAATCAGCCCCAGCATTTT.

The chain combines TRBV6-5 with TRBJ2-7; D is uncertain. This CDR3 is built from 13 residues. Deletions cut 7 bases from V and 3 bases from J, with 13 bases between. Germline CDR1 MNHEY, CDR2 SVGAGI. The DNA of the CDR3 is TGTGCCAGCAACACGGTAGCAAACTACGAGCAGTACTTC. Protein product: CASNTVANYEQYF.

The chain links TRBV29-1 to TRBJ1-1; D perhaps matches TRBD1 (5 bases). Trimming cost V 4 bases and J 8 bases, with 20 bases left between them. The CDR3 sequence is 14 residues long. In germline, CDR1 is SQVTM, CDR2 ANQGSEA. The CDR3 sequence: CSVVKRGSGGEAFF. In nucleotides, the CDR3 is TGCAGCGTTGTAAAGAGGGGATCCGGCGGGGAAGCTTTCTTT. Based on the CDR3 plus reference TRBV29-1 and TRBJ1-1, the full variable domain is SAVISQKPSRDICQRGTSLTIQCQVDSQVTMMFWYRQQPGQSLTLIATANQGSEATYESGFVIDKFPISRPNLTFSTLTVSNMSPEDSSIYLCSVVKRGSGGEAFFGQGTRLTVV.

The rearrangement uses TRBV4-1 and TRBJ2-7; TRBD1 aligns across 8 bases. Unmatched junction bases numbered 0, after V lost 3 bases and J lost 2 bases. The germline gives CDR1 MGHRA, CDR2 YSYEKL. CDR3 length: 13 residues. Here the CDR3 reads CASSQGQAYEQYF. The CDR3 region has the DNA TGCGCCAGCAGCCAGGGACAGGCCTACGAGCAGTACTTC.

This clone has a single count. This chain links TRBV18 with TRBJ2-3; D possibly corresponds to TRBD1 (6 bases). Per germline, CDR1 KGHSH and CDR2 LQKENI. The CDR3 spans 14 residues. The V end was cut by 2 bases, the J end by 3 bases, with 9 bases between. Written as DNA, the CDR3 is TGTGCCAGCTCACCAAGGACAGCTACAGATACGCAGTATTTT. It translates to CASSPRTATDTQYF.

The chain links TRBV19 to TRBJ1-1; D gene unclear. V gave up 8 bases and J gave up 0 bases, with 16 bases separating them. Per germline, CDR1 LNHDA and CDR2 SQIVND (reference sequence). The CDR3 spans 15 residues. The CDR3 reads CASGGRSGMNTEAFF. In nucleotides, the CDR3 is TGTGCCAGTGGTGGTCGGTCGGGTATGAACACTGAAGCTTTCTTT.

The CDR3: CASSQFTGPGANVLTF. The DNA for the CDR3 is TGTGCCAGCAGCCAATTTACAGGTCCTGGGGCCAACGTCCTGACTTTC. The chain links TRBV3-1 (or the pseudogene TRBV3-2) to TRBJ2-6, with D possibly TRBD1 on 5 matching bases. Per germline, CDR1 LGHDT and CDR2 YNNKEL (reference sequence). V lost 2 bases to trimming and J lost 2 bases, with 10 bases between them. The CDR3 totals 16 residues.

V and J are TRBV3-1 (or the pseudogene TRBV3-2) and TRBJ1-3; no firm D call. This CDR3 region has 15 residues. Trimming cost V 1 base and J 3 bases, with 10 bases left between them. CDR1 and CDR2 (germline): LGHDT, YNNKEL (reference sequence). The CDR3 coding sequence is TGTGCCAGCAGCCAAGCGGTGGTTATTGGAAACACCATATATTTT. Translation: CASSQAVVIGNTIYF.

This CDR3 is CASGPGLAGGASYEQYF. The CDR3 DNA reads TGTGCTAGTGGTCCAGGACTAGCGGGGGGGGCCTCCTACGAGCAGTACTTC. J is TRBJ2-7 and V is TRBV12-5; TRBD2 matches at 15 bases. The CDR3 spans 17 residues. V trimming: 5 bases; J trimming: 0 bases; junction bases outside the gene matches: 5. The V gene's germline CDR1 is LGHNT and CDR2 FRNRAP.

This clone was seen a few times. The CDR3 is CASRREAGAYEQYF. CDR3 bases: TGTGCCAGCAGACGCGAAGCGGGAGCGTACGAGCAGTACTTC. The chain couples TRBV14 to TRBJ2-7; TRBD2 aligns across 8 bases. V was pared by 6 bases and J by 4 bases, with 8 bases of the junction left unmatched. The CDR3 has 14 amino acids. From germline, CDR1 is SGHDN and CDR2 FVKESK.

CDR3 in DNA: TGTGCCAGCAGTGAGACAGGGTTAAGCACTGAAGCTTTCTTT. Translating gives CASSETGLSTEAFF. This rearrangement joins TRBV6-4 to TRBJ1-1; 7 bases align to TRBD1. The junction had 5 bases not matched to a gene; V was cut back by 3 bases and J by 4 bases. This CDR3 spans 14 amino acids. CDR1 and CDR2 (germline): MRHNA, SNTAGT.

As regards this clone: The same CDR3 also results from other DNA sequences found in this sample. J is TRBJ1-2 and V is TRBV6-5; the match to TRBD1 covers 8 bases. The germline V gene encodes CDR1 MNHEY and CDR2 SVGAGI. The CDR3 covers 13 residues. Trimming cost V 6 bases and J 4 bases; bases outside gene matches: 4. The CDR3, as DNA: TGTGCCAGCAGCCGACAGGGGATCTATGGCTACACCTTC. Translating gives CASSRQGIYGYTF.

V gene TRBV19 combines with J gene TRBJ2-6; no definite D call. V was trimmed by 0 bases and J by 0 bases, leaving 21 bases between them. This CDR3 is 21 amino acids long. Germline V gene sequence: CDR1 LNHDA, CDR2 SQIVND (reference sequence). The CDR3 protein is CASSIDRWGGRLGSGANVLTF. In DNA, the CDR3 is TGTGCCAGTAGTATAGATCGATGGGGTGGGCGGTTAGGCTCTGGGGCCAACGTCCTGACTTTC.

CDR3 DNA sequence: TGCGCCAGCAATACAGGGGTGGTTGCTGGGGCCAACGTCCTGACTTTC. Translated: CASNTGVVAGANVLTF. This chain links TRBV5-1 with TRBJ2-6; 7 positions match TRBD1. V shed 6 bases and J 2 bases; nucleotides not matched to a gene: 8. CDR1 and CDR2 (germline): SGHRS, YFSETQ. CDR3 size: 16 residues.